These 5 T cell receptor beta chains originate from one sample sequenced in a study of CD8 T cells in ankylosing spondylitis. Study-wide results and caveats: A TCR beta motif of roughly eight highly homologous variants seemed to mark ankylosing spondylitis blood.

TCRdb independently ran MiXCR on the 5' RACE reads; one entry per CDR3 protein. The repertoire includes around 890,000 distinct CDR3 sequences, about 10% of them detected once, and more than 0.5% sits in the top ten. Their specific antigens are unknown. Sequences were obtained from blood, either unsorted or a sorted T cell fraction (not recorded which). The source of these receptors is a male donor with ankylosing spondylitis.

This clonotype was seen many times. The rearrangement links TRBV11-2 to TRBJ2-5; D is perhaps TRBD2 (5 bases). The V gene's germline CDR1 is SGHAT and CDR2 FQNNGV. With 2 bases removed from V and 1 base from J, the gap between germline ends came to 5 bases. The length of the CDR3 is 13 residues. In DNA, the CDR3 is TGTGCCAGCAGCTTACTAGCCCAAGAGACCCAGTACTTC. This translates into CASSLLAQETQYF.

This clonotype was picked up many times. The chain employs TRBV5-1 and TRBJ2-1; the D gene is possibly TRBD1 (6 bases). Trimming pared 0 bases from V and 5 bases from J, leaving 9 bases between. Germline-derived CDR1 and CDR2 are SGHRS and YFSETQ. The CDR3 contains 14 residues. CDR3 residues: CASSLARGHNEQFF. CDR3 DNA sequence: TGCGCCAGCAGCTTGGCCAGGGGTCACAATGAGCAGTTCTTC.

This clonotype was found a few times. The V call is TRBV20-1, the J call TRBJ2-7; D possibly corresponds to TRBD2 (5 bases). The CDR3 loop spans 13 amino acids. V gave up 3 bases and J gave up 7 bases, with 16 bases separating them. CDR1 and CDR2 (germline): DFQATT, SNEGSKA (reference sequence). This chain's CDR3 is CSASSWELEEQYF. In nucleotides, the CDR3 is TGCAGTGCTAGTAGTTGGGAGCTTGAGGAGCAGTACTTC.

This clonotype has only a few counts. The chain links TRBV3-1 to TRBJ2-5; D unclear. The CDR3 length is 14 residues. Trimming left V 0 bases short and J 5 bases short, with 10 bases between. Per germline, CDR1 LGHDT and CDR2 YNNKEL (reference sequence). CDR3 DNA sequence: TGTGCCAGCAGCCAAGAGGGCCATGGGGAGACCCAGTACTTC. This gives the protein CASSQEGHGETQYF.

V usage is TRBV4-3 and J usage is TRBJ1-1; no clear D. Trimming removed 7 bases at V and 3 bases at J, with 15 bases between. This CDR3 contains 14 residues. CDR1 and CDR2 (germline): LGHNA, YSLEER. The DNA for the CDR3 is TGCGCCAGCACTTTATTCTCCGGGGACACTGAAGCTTTCTTT. Its translation: CASTLFSGDTEAFF.